The present T cell receptor (beta chain) was sequenced within a study of blood T cell repertoires in COVID-19 (TCRdb year 2020). Regarding the research as a whole: Collaborator samples came from the United States, Italy and Spain and covered acute and convalescent phases of COVID-19. The repertoires were made available in a free public database intended to serve as a resource for research on the immune response to SARS-CoV-2. Deeply sampled blood TCRbeta repertoires from subjects exposed to, actively infected with, or recovered from COVID-19 were included in the dataset. Where available, HLA class I and class II types were obtained from metadata supplied by the sample provider rather than from assay-based typing. Samples were obtained from the ongoing ImmuneRACE study (first 160 participants) and from 1,200 or so subjects provided by 6 global collaborators. The prospective study material was composed of cDNA or gDNA derived from T cells, B-cell-depleted T cells, or PBMCs. Nearly every sample came with metadata listing a de-identified subject ID, COVID-19 status, age in years and sex.

Turning to this clone: There is no known antigen for this receptor. No base-level quality is on record; no much larger clone is a single base apart.

Points the paper makes about the study in general: The amount of clinical and demographic metadata varied by source and participant and was provided uncurated.

CDR1 is given as SGHRS and CDR2 as YFSETQ, both from the germline V gene. The V end gives up 4 bases and the J end 2 bases, leaving 13 bases in the junction not matched to a gene. From its cysteine to its phenylalanine, the CDR3 spans 17 amino acids. Kept here is only the CDR3 DNA, which spans 51 bases and is read in frame from base 1. In the prospective study, participants were about 18 to 95 years old, resided in about 25 geographic areas of the United States, and were enrolled through a virtual design. Cohort assignment in the prospective study relied on participant-reported clinical history from a screening survey and a study questionnaire. Exposed participants were defined as having been in contact with someone with a PCR-confirmed or clinician-diagnosed COVID-19 case within 2 weeks of study entry. Each participant in the prospective study had whole blood, serum and a nasopharyngeal or oropharyngeal swab collected by mobile phlebotomists. Prospective study participants could optionally give additional blood draws and questionnaires over a 2-month period. Before DNA extraction, prospective study blood samples were shipped either frozen or at room temperature.

TCRbeta CDR3 regions were amplified from genomic DNA by means of the immunoSEQ Assay, a bias-controlled multiplex PCR. From the authors' description of their analysis: Within the assay, amplification of reference gene primers was used to estimate how many nucleated cells each sample contained. Sequence reads were collapsed and filtered to measure the absolute abundance of every unique TCRbeta CDR3 rearrangement. For each sample, productive Simpson clonality was calculated by taking the square root of Simpson's diversity index across productive rearrangements. In its TCRdb copy, this immuneACCESS table keeps in-frame sequences only and misses some clones. Where compared with another copy, unresolved V genes explain less than half of these, and the others have no known cause. The V and J calls and the clone size are those of that table, but D and trimming were determined from the DNA. Across this sample there are some 340,000 clones, with approximately 90% seen only once. The ten largest clones represent roughly 3.9% of the sample.

The V gene is TRBV5-1 and the J gene is TRBJ2-7, with 9 junctional bases fitting TRBD1. Sequenced sample: PBMCs or T cells enriched from blood (not recorded which). The clonotype was recovered from a woman under 40 who had been exposed to COVID-19. The nucleotides read TGCGCCAGCAGCGTCACCGGGACAGGGACGGTTACCTACGAGCAGTACTTC. Its protein product is CASSVTGTGTVTYEQYF.